The 14 T cell receptor beta chains below all came from one sample that was sequenced in a study of T cell repertoires in cytomegalovirus infection. TCRdb independently ran MiXCR on the reads; one entry per CDR3 protein. The sample comprises about 190,000 distinct CDR3 sequences, about a tenth of which are singletons, and approximately 4.6% rests with the top ten. What was sequenced was PBMCs. The source is a human donor in good health (CMV status not recorded). Some clones in this sample may be carry-over from other donors' samples.

This clonotype was observed a handful of times. The CDR3 region is CAWSVHQVGNTF. The CDR3 coding sequence is TGTGCCTGGAGTGTACATCAGGTCGGAAACACCTTC. The V gene is TRBV30, the J gene TRBJ1-2; D uncertain. The germline V gene has CDR1 GTSNPN and CDR2 SVGIG (reference sequence). Trimming removed 0 bases from V and 12 bases from J, with 14 bases in between. This CDR3 is built from 12 residues.

This clonotype was counted only a few times. The J gene is TRBJ2-7, the V gene TRBV19; D is possibly TRBD2 (6 bases). The germline V and J ends were trimmed by 11 bases and 6 bases, with 14 bases remaining between them. CDR1 is LNHDA, CDR2 SQIVND, per germline (reference sequence). The CDR3 has 11 amino acids. The DNA of the CDR3 is TGTGCCGTTGGGGGGACCGGCGAGCAGTACTTC. It encodes CAVGGTGEQYF. Based on the CDR3 plus reference TRBV19 and TRBJ2-7, the full variable domain is DGGITQSPKYLFRKEGQNVTLSCEQNLNHDAMYWYRQDPGQGLRLIYYSQIVNDFQKGDIAEGYSVSREKKESFPLTVTSAQKNPTAFYLCAVGGTGEQYFGPGTRLTVT.

This clonotype was found a few times. CDR3 loop: CASSYLSQDNQPQHF. The CDR3 DNA is TGTGCCAGCAGTTACCTTTCGCAGGACAATCAGCCCCAGCATTTT. The V call is TRBV6-6, the J call TRBJ1-5; no firm D call. This CDR3 region has 15 residues. CDR1 and CDR2 (germline): MNHNY, SVGAGI (reference sequence). V lost 2 bases and J 3 bases, leaving 11 bases between the germline ends.

The chain couples TRBV6-4 to TRBJ1-1; D not certain. Trimming cost V 0 bases and J 3 bases, with 11 bases left between them. This CDR3 region has 15 residues. Germline-derived CDR1 and CDR2 are MRHNA and SNTAGT. CDR3 sequence: CASSDSANRDTEAFF. The CDR3 coding sequence is TGTGCCAGCAGTGACTCGGCAAATAGGGACACTGAAGCTTTCTTT.

This clonotype occurred many times. This sequence joins TRBV10-3 and TRBJ1-6; 7 nucleotides match TRBD1. The CDR3 totals 14 residues. Looked up from germline, CDR1 is ENHRY and CDR2 is SYGVKD. J was trimmed by 6 bases and V by 2 bases; bases with no gene match: 1. CDR3 residues: CAISEAGGNSPLHF. For the CDR3, the DNA is TGTGCCATCAGTGAGGCAGGGGGTAATTCACCCCTCCACTTT.

This clonotype was counted many times. This chain uses TRBV5-4 with TRBJ2-3; a weak D match, TRBD2 (6 bases). Germline CDR1 is SGHNT and CDR2 is YYREEE (reference sequence). The CDR3 contains 16 residues. The V end was cut by 0 bases, the J end by 6 bases, with 17 bases between. The CDR3 is CASSLASGGGSDTQYF. The CDR3 region has the DNA TGTGCCAGCAGCTTGGCATCGGGTGGGGGGTCCGATACGCAGTATTTT.

This clonotype was seen ten or more times. V gene TRBV14 combines with J gene TRBJ2-5, with 10 bases that match TRBD2. The ends lost 3 bases at V and 1 base at J; junction bases unmatched: 5. The CDR3 has 16 residues. Germline V gives CDR1 SGHDN, CDR2 FVKESK. The CDR3: CASSHTSGVAQETQYF. The CDR3 coding sequence is TGTGCCAGCAGCCACACTAGCGGGGTGGCCCAAGAGACCCAGTACTTC.

This clonotype was found many times. V gene TRBV7-2 combines with J gene TRBJ2-1; D unclear. Germline CDR1 reads SGHTA; CDR2 reads FQGNSA. V lost 0 bases and J lost 7, with 4 bases in between. The CDR3 spans 12 residues. The CDR3 loop is CASSLARNEQFF. The CDR3 DNA reads TGTGCCAGCAGCTTAGCGCGGAATGAGCAGTTCTTC.

Many counts were recorded for this clonotype. This sequence joins TRBV7-2 and TRBJ2-3, with D maybe TRBD1 (6 bases). The V end was cut by 6 bases, the J end by 6 bases, with 19 bases between. CDR1 and CDR2 (germline): SGHTA, FQGNSA. The CDR3 length is 15 residues. The CDR3 loop is CASRPYNSGADTQYF. As DNA, the CDR3 is TGTGCCAGCAGACCTTATAACTCAGGGGCTGATACGCAGTATTTT.

This clonotype has ten or more counts. The V call is TRBV19, the J call TRBJ1-1; unclear D gene. The germline gives CDR1 LNHDA, CDR2 SQIVND (reference sequence). This CDR3 contains 14 residues. Trimming took 3 bases from V and 3 from J, leaving 11 bases between them. CDR3 DNA: TGTGCCAGTAGTATCGGGGAATGGGACACTGAAGCTTTCTTT. Translating gives CASSIGEWDTEAFF. The full variable domain, its missing parts supplied by reference TRBV19 and TRBJ1-1, is DGGITQSPKYLFRKEGQNVTLSCEQNLNHDAMYWYRQDPGQGLRLIYYSQIVNDFQKGDIAEGYSVSREKKESFPLTVTSAQKNPTAFYLCASSIGEWDTEAFFGQGTRLTVV.

The rearrangement links TRBV5-6 to TRBJ1-6, with unresolved D. This CDR3 spans 12 amino acids. Germline V gene sequence: CDR1 SGHDT, CDR2 YYEEEE. Trimming removed 3 bases from V and 10 bases from J, with 8 bases in between. The chain's CDR3 is CASSSISSPLHF. The CDR3 region has the DNA TGTGCCAGCAGCTCCATTTCCTCACCCCTCCACTTT. The complete variable domain, with remaining parts taken from reference TRBV5-6 and TRBJ1-6, reads DAGVTQSPTHLIKTRGQQVTLRCSPKSGHDTVSWYQQALGQGPQFIFQYYEEEERQRGNFPDRFSGHQFPNYSSELNVNALLLGDSALYLCASSSISSPLHFGNGTRLTVT.

There are many counts of this clonotype. This sequence joins TRBV7-2 and TRBJ2-3; 11 bases match TRBD2. V trimming: 3 bases; J trimming: 5 bases; junction bases outside the gene matches: 4. The germline gives CDR1 SGHTA, CDR2 FQGNSA. This CDR3 is built from 15 residues. Here the CDR3 reads CASSLGLAVLDTQYF. The CDR3 DNA reads TGTGCCAGCAGCTTGGGACTAGCGGTTCTAGATACGCAGTATTTT.

This clonotype came up many times. This chain joins TRBV30 and TRBJ1-5, with D perhaps TRBD1 (5 bases). The germline V gene has CDR1 GTSNPN and CDR2 SVGIG (reference sequence). The CDR3 sequence is 13 residues long. Trimming took off 5 bases at V and 4 bases at J, with 12 bases between the two ends. Here the CDR3 DNA reads TGTGCCTGGTCCGGGGGAGGAAATCAGCCCCAGCATTTT. It is translated as CAWSGGGNQPQHF.

In this sample, this clonotype turned up many times. The chain links TRBV19 to TRBJ2-1, with TRBD2 identical over 11 bases. V shed 4 bases and J 0 bases; nucleotides not matched to a gene: 2. The germline gives CDR1 LNHDA, CDR2 SQIVND (reference sequence). The CDR3 runs to 16 residues. The CDR3 DNA follows: TGTGCCAGTAGTAGACTAGCGGGAAACTCCTACAATGAGCAGTTCTTC. Protein sequence: CASSRLAGNSYNEQFF.